The source of this T cell receptor (beta chain) is a study of blood T cell repertoires in COVID-19. Study-wide context: Donors in the United States, Italy and Spain gave samples during acute or convalescent COVID-19.

Libraries were prepared by immunoSEQ multiplex PCR; TCRdb keeps only in-frame clonotypes and omits some of them. Counted here are 200,000 to 300,000 clones, over 75% occurring once; the ten biggest clones make up 5.1%. This CDR3 is 16 amino acids long. The trim removed 6 bases at V and 2 bases at J, leaving 6 bases unmatched. Germline CDR1 MNHNY, CDR2 SVGAGI (reference sequence). The sample comprised peripheral blood. V usage is TRBV6-6 and J usage is TRBJ1-5; 11 bases fit TRBD1. This sequence originates from a man aged 45 to 65 with COVID-19, enrolled during active disease. The CDR3 sequence: CASRGPGQGGNQPQHF. Here the CDR3 DNA reads TGTGCCAGCAGGGGCCCGGGACAGGGGGGCAATCAGCCCCAGCATTTT.